The table lists the clone carrying this T cell receptor (beta chain) with a count of one. Its antigen remains unknown. The assay was run at deep level. Using immunoSEQ multiplex PCR, the repertoire was profiled, and TCRdb retains in-frame clones only, with some absent. The table has approximately 1.9 million clones, 85% to 95% seen once; the top ten hold about 1.6%. As defined, naive CD8 cells were CD45RO-negative and positively selected for CCR7, with terminally differentiated effector memory CD45RA+ cells excluded. The sample originates from a study of shared clonotypes between healthy human individuals. The CDR3 has 16 residues. Germline V gives CDR1 SEHNR, CDR2 FQNEAQ (reference sequence). Between the trimmed V and J ends, which lost 5 bases and 6 bases, there was a span of 20 bases. General observations from the study: Rarefaction showed sorted-subset sequencing was incomplete despite large depth.

The sample consisted of naive CD8+ T cells from PBMCs. The chain recombines TRBV7-9 with TRBJ2-1; the D gene is possibly TRBD1 (7 bases). This receptor was identified in a man aged 18 to 35 in good health. Some clones in this sample may be carry-over from other donors' samples. The CDR3 coding sequence is TGTGCCAGCAGCCAGGGGGACTCACCAGACGGCAATGAGCAGTTCTTC. Protein sequence: CASSQGDSPDGNEQFF.